This TCR beta chain was sequenced for a study of identical twins. Unique molecular identifiers were present on cDNA, and template switching added a universal primer site. A single record per CDR3 protein comes from TCRdb applying MiXCR to the 5' RACE reads. The table shows approximately 410,000 distinct CDR3 sequences, with around 18% occurring only once. This clonotype was detected ten times or more. What it binds is not known. Germline assignment: CDR1 LNHNV and CDR2 YYDKDF (reference sequence). This CDR3 region has 15 residues. J was trimmed by 6 bases and V by 0 bases; bases with no gene match: 6. The study's findings and limits: Alpha sequences that were out-of-frame and twin-shared showed an excess of low generation probability. Sequences that were beta out-of-frame showed weaker excess twin sharing.

J is TRBJ2-3 and V is TRBV15; TRBD1 matches at 7 bases. Sequencing input: naive T cells sorted from blood. This TCR was recovered from a man in his fifties or sixties in good health. CDR3 amino acids: CATSRDGTASDTQYF. The CDR3 coding sequence is TGTGCCACCAGCAGAGACGGGACAGCTTCCGATACGCAGTATTTT. Filled out from reference TRBV15 and TRBJ2-3, the complete variable domain reads DAMVIQNPRYQVTQFGKPVTLSCSQTLNHNVMYWYQQKSSQAPKLLFHYYDKDFNNEADTPDNFQSRRPNTSFCFLDIRSPGLGDTAMYLCATSRDGTASDTQYFGPGTRLTVL.